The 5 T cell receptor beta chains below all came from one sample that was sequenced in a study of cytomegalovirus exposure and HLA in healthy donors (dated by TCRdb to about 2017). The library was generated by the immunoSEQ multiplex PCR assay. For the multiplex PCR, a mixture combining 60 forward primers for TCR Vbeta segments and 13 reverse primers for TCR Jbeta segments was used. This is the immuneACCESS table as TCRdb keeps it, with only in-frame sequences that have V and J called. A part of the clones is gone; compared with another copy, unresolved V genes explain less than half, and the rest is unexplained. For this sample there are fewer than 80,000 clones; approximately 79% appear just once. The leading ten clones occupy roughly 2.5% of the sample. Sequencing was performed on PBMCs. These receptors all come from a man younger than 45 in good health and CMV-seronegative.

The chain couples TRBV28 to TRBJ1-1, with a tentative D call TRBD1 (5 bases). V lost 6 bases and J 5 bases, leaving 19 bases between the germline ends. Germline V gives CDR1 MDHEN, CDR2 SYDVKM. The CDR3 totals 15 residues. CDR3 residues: CASRAAPGVNTEAFF. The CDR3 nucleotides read TGTGCCAGCAGGGCAGCGCCGGGGGTAAATACTGAAGCTTTCTTT.

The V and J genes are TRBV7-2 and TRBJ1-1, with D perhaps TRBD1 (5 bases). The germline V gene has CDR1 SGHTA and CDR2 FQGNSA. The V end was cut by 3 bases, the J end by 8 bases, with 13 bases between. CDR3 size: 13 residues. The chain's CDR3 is CASSFQGRGEAFF. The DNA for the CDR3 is TGTGCCAGCAGCTTCCAGGGTCGCGGAGAAGCTTTCTTT.

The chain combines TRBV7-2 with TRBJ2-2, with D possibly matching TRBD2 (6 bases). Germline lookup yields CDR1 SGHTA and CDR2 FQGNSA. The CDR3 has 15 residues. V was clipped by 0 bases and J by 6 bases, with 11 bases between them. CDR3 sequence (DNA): TGTGCCAGCAGCTTAGCGGGAGGACCCGCCGGGGAGCTGTTTTTT. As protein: CASSLAGGPAGELFF.

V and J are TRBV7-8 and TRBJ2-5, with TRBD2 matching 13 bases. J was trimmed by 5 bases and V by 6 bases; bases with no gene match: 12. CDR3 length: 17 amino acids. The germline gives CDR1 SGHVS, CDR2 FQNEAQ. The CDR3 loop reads CASRTGLAGESGETQYF. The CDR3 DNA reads TGTGCCAGCAGGACTGGACTAGCGGGAGAGTCAGGGGAGACCCAGTACTTC.

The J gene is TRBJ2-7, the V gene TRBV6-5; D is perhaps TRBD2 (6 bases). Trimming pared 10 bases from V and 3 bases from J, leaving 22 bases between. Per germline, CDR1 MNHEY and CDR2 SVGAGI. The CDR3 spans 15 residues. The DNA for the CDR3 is TGTGCCACCCTATCGCCGGGGACTTACGGCTACGAGCAGTACTTC. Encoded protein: CATLSPGTYGYEQYF.